This T cell receptor beta chain was obtained from a study of pediatric ulcerative colitis. Study-level findings and limits: Ulcerative colitis patients shared more blood-rectal clones than controls. A couple of rectal clonotypes were found only in ulcerative colitis patients, all of them.

The rectum was sampled with one to two pinch biopsies at colonoscopy. As for this clone: Its antigen is undetermined.

The survey-level immunoSEQ assay was used. Samples were sequenced at Survey level, maximum 500,000 reads. Data came from immunoSEQ multiplex PCR; TCRdb stores just in-frame clones and leaves some out. Here the sample spans more than 35,000 clones, roughly 72% being singletons. Germline loops: CDR1 GTSNPN, CDR2 SVGIG (reference sequence). V shed 0 bases and J shed 11 bases, with 10 bases lying between them. The CDR3 is 11 residues long. Input material: gut tissue. The chain links TRBV30 to TRBJ1-1; D call uncertain. The receptor was isolated from a boy between 10 and 17 years old with moderate ulcerative colitis. In nucleotides, the CDR3 is TGTGCCTGGAGTGTTGGAAGCGTCGCTTTCTTT. Translating it yields CAWSVGSVAFF.